These 2 T cell receptor beta chains were all obtained from the same sample, sequenced in a study of blood T cell repertoires in COVID-19. Some clones are missing from TCRdb's copy, which holds only in-frame ones; the method was immunoSEQ multiplex PCR. Of some 170,000 clones in the sample, roughly 89% were seen once. Sequenced: peripheral blood. The receptors originated from a woman aged 45 to 65 with acute or convalescent COVID-19.

This clone was recorded a few times. Other DNA sequences from this sample encode an identical CDR3 as well. The chain joins TRBV5-1 to TRBJ1-4; 9 bases agree with TRBD1. With V trimmed by 0 bases and J by 7 bases, 1 base remained unmatched. CDR3 length: 14 residues. Per germline, CDR1 SGHRS and CDR2 YFSETQ. The CDR3 DNA sequence: TGCGCCAGCAGCTTGGGACAGGGGGGTGAAAAACTGTTTTTT. It encodes CASSLGQGGEKLFF.

The chain combines TRBV18 with TRBJ1-6, with D maybe TRBD1 (6 bases). The length of the CDR3 is 15 residues. The V end was cut by 1 base, the J end by 8 bases, with 12 bases between. Germline lookup yields CDR1 KGHSH and CDR2 LQKENI. The CDR3 nucleotides read TGTGCCAGCTCACCACTGGGGGGGCCAGATTCACCCCTCCACTTT. Residues: CASSPLGGPDSPLHF.